These 19 T cell receptor beta chains originate from one sample sequenced in a study of T cells after yellow fever vaccination. Each CDR3 protein gets one entry after TCRdb re-called the 5' RACE reads with MiXCR. The table lists around 100,000 distinct CDR3 sequences, 8% to 9.5% of them singletons, with around 25% in the top ten. The specimen comprised CD8+ T cells sorted from PBMCs, sampled 45 days after the yellow fever booster vaccination. These receptors were collected from a man aged 30 to 39 who received the YFV17D yellow fever vaccine.

This clonotype was observed at least ten times. V gene TRBV4-3 combines with J gene TRBJ1-1; weak D call: TRBD1 (5 bases). The CDR3 consists of 15 residues. Deletions cut 0 bases from V and 5 bases from J, with 13 bases between. Germline CDR1 LGHNA, CDR2 YSLEER. The CDR3 sequence is CASSQDRGGGTEAFF. CDR3 DNA sequence: TGCGCCAGCAGCCAAGATCGCGGGGGTGGAACTGAAGCTTTCTTT.

This clonotype was recorded many times. The genes are TRBV5-8 and TRBJ2-7, with D tentatively TRBD2 (7 bases). Trimming took 5 bases from V and 2 from J, leaving 20 bases between them. In germline, CDR1 is SGHTS, CDR2 YDEGEE. The CDR3 has 16 amino acids. CDR3 sequence: CASSVQGSGMTYEQYF. The DNA for the CDR3 is TGTGCCAGCAGTGTGCAGGGGAGCGGGATGACCTACGAGCAGTACTTC.

This clonotype was seen at least ten times. The gene calls are TRBV6-1 and TRBJ2-4; D is unclear. CDR3 length: 16 residues. The V end was cut by 2 bases, the J end by 0 bases, with 11 bases between. CDR1 and CDR2 from the germline V gene are MNHNS and SASEGT. The CDR3 reads CASSETVPVAKNIQYF. The CDR3 region has the DNA TGTGCCAGCAGTGAAACTGTACCGGTAGCCAAAAACATTCAGTACTTC.

This clonotype was detected many times. The chain uses TRBV4-1 and TRBJ2-1; D tentatively reads TRBD1 or TRBD2 (6 bases each). The germline V and J ends were trimmed by 0 bases and 0 bases, with 12 bases remaining between them. There are 17 residues in the CDR3. Germline CDR1 MGHRA, CDR2 YSYEKL. The CDR3 coding sequence is TGCGCCAGCAGCCAAGATCTAGAGGGGGGCTCCTACAATGAGCAGTTCTTC. It translates to CASSQDLEGGSYNEQFF.

This clonotype has a count of ten or more. This chain links TRBV6-2 or TRBV6-3 with TRBJ2-5; tentatively, D is TRBD1 (6 bases). There are 14 residues in the CDR3. V dropped 2 bases and J dropped 7 bases, with 14 bases sitting between them. Germline lookup yields CDR1 MNHEY and CDR2 SVGEGT. The CDR3 DNA reads as TGTGCCAGCAGTTACATAGGACAGTCTTCGACCCAGTACTTC. This encodes CASSYIGQSSTQYF.

Comments on this clonotype: A much larger clone differs by one base, so this may be a read error. V usage is TRBV7-2 and J usage is TRBJ2-1; no firm D call. The germline gives CDR1 SGHTA, CDR2 FQGNSA. The CDR3 spans 14 residues. The CDR3 loop is CASSLGARNNKQFF. CDR3 DNA: TGTGCCAGCAGCTTAGGGGCTAGAAACAATAAGCAGTTCTTC.

This clonotype was found many times. The V gene is TRBV30, the J gene TRBJ2-1, with D tentatively TRBD1 or TRBD2 (5 bases each). This CDR3 has 14 residues. Trimming removed 3 bases at V and 4 bases at J, with 13 bases between. CDR1 GTSNPN and CDR2 SVGIG come from the germline V gene (reference sequence). CDR3 DNA sequence: TGTGCCTGGAGCCCCTGGGACGGATACAATGAGCAGTTCTTC. Translated: CAWSPWDGYNEQFF.

This clonotype was seen many times. The rearrangement links TRBV9 to TRBJ2-1; D remains ambiguous. V lost 0 bases to trimming and J lost 2 bases, with 6 bases between them. The CDR3 totals 14 residues. The germline gives CDR1 SGDLS, CDR2 YYNGEE. The CDR3 nucleotides read TGTGCCAGCAGCGTAGGAGGTACCTACAATGAGCAGTTCTTC. This sequence encodes CASSVGGTYNEQFF.

Ten or more counts support this clonotype. The chain recombines TRBV20-1 with TRBJ2-3; 14 bases map to TRBD2. The CDR3 has 15 residues. In germline, CDR1 is DFQATT, CDR2 SNEGSKA (reference sequence). V trimming: 5 bases; J trimming: 3 bases; junction bases outside the gene matches: 4. CDR3 residues: CSAGTSGSVTDTQYF. Written as DNA, the CDR3 is TGCAGTGCTGGGACTAGCGGGAGTGTAACAGATACGCAGTATTTT.

Ten or more counts support this clonotype. The chain employs TRBV6-5 and TRBJ1-1, with D unclear. The V and J ends lost 2 bases and 0 bases respectively, with 16 bases between them. CDR1 and CDR2 from the germline V gene are MNHEY and SVGAGI. The CDR3 covers 17 residues. CDR3 coding DNA: TGTGCCAGCAGTTACACCCCCCTGGGTCCAATGAACACTGAAGCTTTCTTT. Encoded protein: CASSYTPLGPMNTEAFF.

This clonotype was observed at least ten times. The chain employs TRBV4-1 and TRBJ2-7; 9 nucleotides line up with TRBD2. V shed 4 bases and J 4 bases; nucleotides not matched to a gene: 8. Germline lookup yields CDR1 MGHRA and CDR2 YSYEKL. CDR3 length equals 15 residues. CDR3 sequence reads: CASSRIAGAQYEQYF. The CDR3 bases are TGCGCCAGCAGCCGAATAGCGGGAGCCCAATACGAGCAGTACTTC.

At least ten counts were recorded for this clonotype. The chain couples TRBV3-1 to TRBJ2-1; 8 positions agree with TRBD2. There are 15 residues in the CDR3. Germline CDR1 LGHDT, CDR2 YNNKEL (reference sequence). The J segment lost 7 bases and the V segment lost 0 bases, leaving 5 bases of the junction unmatched. In DNA form, the CDR3 reads TGTGCCAGCAGCCAAGAGGGACTAGTTGAAAATGAGCAGTTCTTC. Translated: CASSQEGLVENEQFF.

This clonotype was detected ten times or more. V and J are TRBV5-1 and TRBJ2-7; D is possibly TRBD1 (6 bases). The CDR3 length is 12 residues. In germline, CDR1 is SGHRS, CDR2 YFSETQ. V shed 3 bases and J shed 3 bases, with 7 bases lying between them. DNA of the CDR3: TGCGCCAGCAGCTGGGACAACTACGAGCAGTACTTC. Residues: CASSWDNYEQYF.

In its sample, this clonotype was seen many times. This chain links TRBV7-9 with TRBJ2-1; D uncertain. The CDR3 sequence is 13 residues long. CDR1 and CDR2 (germline): SEHNR, FQNEAQ (reference sequence). Trimming shortened V by 1 base and J by 0 bases, and 1 base separated the two germline ends. The CDR3 DNA reads TGTGCCAGCAGCTTAGTCTCCTACAATGAGCAGTTCTTC. This encodes CASSLVSYNEQFF.

This clonotype has only a few counts. The chain recombines TRBV6-2 or TRBV6-3 with TRBJ1-5; no reliable D call. The ends were cut back, 2 bases at V and 4 bases at J, with 9 bases in the middle. CDR3 length: 14 residues. Germline loops: CDR1 MNHEY, CDR2 SVGEGT. The CDR3 sequence: CASSYTIQNQPQHF. CDR3 coding DNA: TGTGCCAGCAGTTACACCATCCAGAATCAGCCCCAGCATTTT.

Note on this clonotype: This may be a read error, as it is one base from a much larger clone. The J gene is TRBJ2-3, the V gene TRBV7-3; the D gene is possibly TRBD2 (5 bases). Trimming left V 1 base short and J 6 bases short, with 8 bases between. Per germline, CDR1 SGHTA and CDR2 FQGTGA. The CDR3 is made up of 13 amino acids. CDR3 loop: CASSLNGKDTQYF. The CDR3 region has the DNA TGTGCCAGCAGCTTAAACGGGAAGGATACGCAGTATTTT.

This clonotype was recorded many times. This chain connects TRBV29-1 to TRBJ2-1; 11 nucleotides align to TRBD1. Germline values: CDR1 SQVTM, CDR2 ANQGSEA. J lost 8 bases, V lost 5 bases, and 5 bases had no gene match. This CDR3 region has 13 residues. The CDR3 region is CSVRTGGFDEQFF. CDR3 nucleotides: TGCAGCGTTAGGACAGGGGGCTTTGATGAGCAGTTCTTC.

This clonotype was seen many times. V gene TRBV7-9 combines with J gene TRBJ2-7; D might be TRBD1 (5 bases). CDR3 length equals 15 residues. Trimming took 5 bases from V and 5 from J, leaving 19 bases between them. Germline V gene sequence: CDR1 SEHNR, CDR2 FQNEAQ (reference sequence). The CDR3 loop reads CASSPAMGLLNEQYF. CDR3 nucleotide sequence: TGTGCCAGCAGCCCTGCAATGGGGCTGTTGAACGAGCAGTACTTC.

A few counts support this clonotype. CDR3 DNA sequence: TGTGCCAGCAGCCAAGAAGTCGCGGCAGGGGGTACCGGGGAGCTGTTTTTT. It yields the protein CASSQEVAAGGTGELFF. The chain links TRBV14 to TRBJ2-2; TRBD1 matches 7 bases. The CDR3 is made up of 17 amino acids. V lost 0 bases and J lost 5; bases outside the gene matches: 9. Per germline, CDR1 SGHDN and CDR2 FVKESK.